These 27 T cell receptor beta chains share one sample of origin, sequenced in a study of response to subunit inactivated influenza vaccine. TCRdb ran MiXCR on the RT-PCR reads and lists one entry per CDR3 protein. The sample yields approximately 730,000 distinct CDR3 sequences, more than 11% seen once. This sample comprised PBMCs from blood, obtained approximately 15 days before vaccination. These receptors were obtained from a man aged 50 to 60 who received an inactivated influenza vaccine.

The V gene is TRBV18, the J gene TRBJ2-5; no firm D call. This CDR3 is 14 amino acids long. Looked up from germline, CDR1 is KGHSH and CDR2 is LQKENI. The V gene lost 4 bases and the J gene lost 5 bases, with 14 bases spanning the gap. The CDR3 nucleotides read TGTGCCAGCTCACTTCCGACTTTCCTGGAGACCCAGTACTTC. Translation gives CASSLPTFLETQYF. Complete variable domain (other parts from reference TRBV18 and TRBJ2-5): NAGVMQNPRHLVRRRGQEARLRCSPMKGHSHVYWYRQLPEEGLKFMVYLQKENIIDESGMPKERFSAEFPKEGPSILRIQQVVRGDSAAYFCASSLPTFLETQYFGPGTRLLVL.

The chain combines TRBV28 with TRBJ2-5, with D possibly TRBD1 on 5 matching bases. The length of the CDR3 is 14 residues. With 5 bases removed from V and 5 bases from J, the gap between germline ends came to 15 bases. In germline, CDR1 is MDHEN, CDR2 SYDVKM. The CDR3 nucleotides read TGTGCCAGCAGTCACGACAGCTCCGGGGAGACCCAGTACTTC. This gives the protein CASSHDSSGETQYF.

The chain carries TRBV3-1 and TRBJ1-5; D is unresolved. Trimming shortened V by 0 bases and J by 4 bases, and 1 base separated the two germline ends. The germline gives CDR1 LGHDT, CDR2 YNNKEL (reference sequence). The CDR3 length is 12 residues. CDR3 in DNA: TGTGCCAGCAGCCAAGAGAATCAGCCCCAGCATTTT. Encoded protein: CASSQENQPQHF.

The V gene is TRBV4-2, the J gene TRBJ1-1, with D possibly matching TRBD1 (6 bases). The ends were cut back, 0 bases at V and 4 bases at J, with 12 bases in the middle. CDR1 is LGHNA, CDR2 YNFKEQ, per germline. This CDR3 has 15 amino acids. The CDR3 loop reads CASSQDQGRSTEAFF. The DNA for the CDR3 is TGTGCCAGCAGCCAAGATCAGGGGAGGAGCACTGAAGCTTTCTTT.

This clonotype was recorded at least ten times. The J gene is TRBJ2-5, the V gene TRBV12-3 or TRBV12-4, with 12 bases fitting TRBD2. The CDR3 contains 15 residues. V lost 3 bases and J lost 3; bases outside the gene matches: 2. CDR3 DNA: TGTGCCAGCAGTTTGGGACTAGCGGGTAAAGAGACCCAGTACTTC. Translated: CASSLGLAGKETQYF.

This clonotype was observed many times. The chain couples TRBV6-2 or TRBV6-3 to TRBJ1-1; TRBD1 might be the D (6 bases). The ends were cut back, 0 bases at V and 10 bases at J, with 18 bases in the middle. This CDR3 contains 15 residues. Looked up from germline, CDR1 is MNHEY and CDR2 is SVGEGT. The CDR3 bases are TGTGCCAGCAGTTACTCGGACAGACCCCTTTCCCGAGCTTTCTTT. Protein: CASSYSDRPLSRAFF.

This clonotype was detected ten times or more. V gene TRBV4-1 combines with J gene TRBJ1-5; 9 bases are shared with TRBD1. CDR3 length equals 17 residues. CDR1 and CDR2 from the germline V gene are MGHRA and YSYEKL. After removal of 0 bases from V and 7 bases from J, the junction contained 10 bases not matched to a gene. The CDR3, as DNA: TGCGCCAGCAGCCAAGATACGTCGGACAGGGGATACCAGCCCCAGCATTTT. This translates into CASSQDTSDRGYQPQHF.

This clonotype was counted many times. The chain uses TRBV29-1 and TRBJ2-2; no clear D. The germline V gene encodes CDR1 SQVTM and CDR2 ANQGSEA. This CDR3 spans 11 amino acids. The V gene lost 5 bases and the J gene lost 7 bases, with 8 bases spanning the gap. As DNA, the CDR3 is TGCAGCGTTAGCTTTCTCGGGGAGCTGTTTTTT. Residues: CSVSFLGELFF.

In its sample, this clonotype is medium-sized. The chain employs TRBV25-1 and TRBJ2-5; 7 bases are a match to TRBD1. With V trimmed by 3 bases and J by 0 bases, 1 base remained unmatched. The CDR3 runs to 14 residues. Germline assignment: CDR1 MGHDK and CDR2 SYGVNS. As DNA, the CDR3 is TGTGCCAGCAGTGAGAGGGGGCACCAAGAGACCCAGTACTTC. It specifies CASSERGHQETQYF.

This clonotype has more than one count but fewer than ten. The J gene is TRBJ2-5, the V gene TRBV7-6, with D hard to call. The ends were cut back, 4 bases at V and 1 base at J, with 22 bases in the middle. This CDR3 region has 18 residues. The germline gives CDR1 SGHVS, CDR2 FNYEAQ. The CDR3 DNA reads as TGTGCCAGCAGCTGTGAACAAAAGCAGCCGTTGTGCCAAGAGACCCAGTACTTC. Encoded protein: CASSCEQKQPLCQETQYF.

As DNA, the CDR3 is TGTGCCAGCAGCGTAGCTAGTGGGAATTGGGAGCAGTTCTTC. This sequence encodes CASSVASGNWEQFF. The chain has TRBV9 and TRBJ2-1; D unclear. This CDR3 comprises 14 residues. Per the germline V gene, CDR1 is SGDLS and CDR2 is YYNGEE. The V and J ends lost 0 bases and 10 bases respectively, with 14 bases between them.

This sequence joins TRBV4-3 and TRBJ2-2; D is unclear. Looked up from germline, CDR1 is LGHNA and CDR2 is YSLEER. Trimming stripped 0 bases from V and 8 bases from J, with 10 bases between. The CDR3 is made up of 14 amino acids. Here the CDR3 DNA reads TGCGCCAGCAGCCAAGATTTGGGTTTTGGGGAGCTGTTTTTT. Residues: CASSQDLGFGELFF.

This clonotype has a count of ten or more. The chain links TRBV12-3 or TRBV12-4 to TRBJ1-4, with a weak D call TRBD1 (6 bases). V lost 2 bases and J 6 bases, leaving 13 bases between the germline ends. The CDR3 consists of 15 residues. The chain's CDR3 is CASSLSGGGHEKLFF. The CDR3 DNA reads TGTGCCAGCAGTTTATCGGGGGGCGGGCATGAAAAACTGTTTTTT.

This clonotype was observed a few times. The chain combines TRBV6-6 with TRBJ2-1; D not certain. The germline V and J ends were trimmed by 5 bases and 9 bases, with 11 bases remaining between them. The germline V gene encodes CDR1 MNHNY and CDR2 SVGAGI (reference sequence). The CDR3 is 12 residues long. This CDR3 is CASSTDDPEQFF. CDR3 bases: TGTGCCAGCAGTACCGACGATCCTGAGCAGTTCTTC.

This clonotype was counted between two and nine times. The gene calls are TRBV7-2 and TRBJ1-3, with TRBD1 matching 7 bases. The J segment lost 2 bases and the V segment lost 1 base, leaving 8 bases of the junction unmatched. The CDR3 loop spans 17 amino acids. CDR1 and CDR2 (germline): SGHTA, FQGNSA. CDR3: CASSLGEGALTGNTIYF. The CDR3, as DNA: TGTGCCAGCAGCTTAGGAGAGGGGGCGCTTACTGGAAACACCATATATTTT.

This clonotype showed up just a few times. The CDR3, as DNA: TGTGCCAGCAGCCCCATGCCGGGACGGAACACCGGGGAGCTGTTTTTT. It codes for CASSPMPGRNTGELFF. The chain couples TRBV3-1 to TRBJ2-2; D possibly uses TRBD1 or TRBD2 (5 bases each). This CDR3 is 16 amino acids long. Trimming removed 4 bases at V and 1 base at J, with 13 bases between. Germline CDR1 LGHDT, CDR2 YNNKEL (reference sequence).

The chain links TRBV10-3 to TRBJ1-1, with D hard to call. The germline V gene has CDR1 ENHRY and CDR2 SYGVKD. V was clipped by 6 bases and J by 3 bases, with 11 bases between them. There are 13 residues in the CDR3. The CDR3 DNA reads as TGTGCCATCAGCCAGAGGCGTGACACTGAAGCTTTCTTT. Protein product: CAISQRRDTEAFF.

This clonotype was seen only a few times. The rearrangement uses TRBV29-1 and TRBJ1-1; 8 bases are shared with TRBD1. J was trimmed by 4 bases and V by 6 bases; bases with no gene match: 10. This CDR3 region has 14 residues. Germline assignment: CDR1 SQVTM and CDR2 ANQGSEA. CDR3 in DNA: TGCAGCGTCGGGGGACAGGCAACTGTCACTGAAGCTTTCTTT. Translation gives CSVGGQATVTEAFF.

This clonotype appeared many times. J is TRBJ2-7 and V is TRBV5-1; 7 bases line up with TRBD1. Germline-derived CDR1 and CDR2 are SGHRS and YFSETQ. After removal of 4 bases from V and 3 bases from J, the junction contained 13 bases not matched to a gene. The length of the CDR3 is 16 residues. CDR3 nucleotides: TGCGCCAGCAGCACCGTGACAGGGTCGTTCTTCTACGAGCAGTACTTC. Its translation is CASSTVTGSFFYEQYF.

The CDR3 DNA follows: TGTGCCAGCAGTTTAGCCCCACAGGCCTACAATGAGCAGTTCTTC. This encodes CASSLAPQAYNEQFF. The rearrangement links TRBV12-3 or TRBV12-4 to TRBJ2-1; possible D gene TRBD1, 5 bases. The CDR3 contains 15 residues. Trimming pared 0 bases from V and 2 bases from J, leaving 8 bases between.

The chain is built from TRBV6-2 or TRBV6-3 and TRBJ1-1; D is undetermined. CDR3 length equals 17 residues. The germline gives CDR1 MNHEY, CDR2 SVGEGT. Between the trimmed V and J ends, which lost 0 bases and 0 bases, there was a span of 14 bases. In nucleotides, the CDR3 is TGTGCCAGCAGTTACTCGATTGGTCCTTCCCTGAACACTGAAGCTTTCTTT. Translated: CASSYSIGPSLNTEAFF.

The V and J genes are TRBV5-1 and TRBJ2-3; 8 bases agree with TRBD2. Germline V lookup: CDR1 SGHRS, CDR2 YFSETQ. The V gene end was trimmed by 2 bases and the J gene end by 0 bases; junction bases not matched to a gene: 5. CDR3 length: 16 residues. This CDR3 reads CASSLQSGGSTDTQYF. The CDR3 DNA is TGCGCCAGCAGCTTACAAAGCGGGGGAAGCACAGATACGCAGTATTTT.

This clonotype has more than one count but fewer than ten. This chain links TRBV20-1 with TRBJ2-3; D tentatively reads TRBD1 or TRBD2 (5 bases each). Germline assignment: CDR1 DFQATT and CDR2 SNEGSKA (reference sequence). CDR3 length: 14 residues. V dropped 6 bases and J dropped 4 bases, with 17 bases sitting between them. CDR3 amino acids: CSADAGTGSDTQYF. The CDR3 DNA reads as TGCAGTGCGGATGCCGGGACCGGATCAGATACGCAGTATTTT.

This clonotype was detected many times. The chain uses TRBV4-3 and TRBJ2-3; the D is unclear. Trimming stripped 0 bases from V and 2 bases from J, with 6 bases between. The CDR3 contains 14 residues. The germline CDR1 and CDR2 sequences are LGHNA and YSLEER. Written as DNA, the CDR3 is TGCGCCAGCAGCCAAGACCTGGACACAGATACGCAGTATTTT. Translated: CASSQDLDTDTQYF.

The rearrangement uses TRBV5-1 and TRBJ2-1, with 10 bases identical to TRBD2. Trimming took 0 bases from V and 4 from J; bases not matched to a gene: 4. Germline CDR1 and CDR2: SGHRS and YFSETQ. The CDR3 contains 16 residues. The CDR3 region is CASSLGLAGEYNEQFF. The DNA for the CDR3 is TGCGCCAGCAGCTTGGGTCTAGCGGGGGAATACAATGAGCAGTTCTTC.

This clonotype was observed many times. This chain links TRBV6-2 or TRBV6-3 with TRBJ1-2; 12 bases match TRBD1. The CDR3 has 14 residues. Looked up from germline, CDR1 is MNHEY and CDR2 is SVGEGT. J lost 8 bases, V lost 6 bases, and 7 bases had no gene match. CDR3 in amino acids: CASSPGTGGLGYTF. As DNA, the CDR3 is TGTGCCAGCAGCCCCGGGACAGGGGGCTTGGGCTACACCTTC.

V and J are TRBV5-1 and TRBJ2-1, with TRBD2 matching 7 bases. Looked up from germline, CDR1 is SGHRS and CDR2 is YFSETQ. Germline trimming cut 3 bases from V and 6 bases from J; bases unmatched to any gene: 12. This CDR3 comprises 16 residues. CDR3 in amino acids: CASSSAGRELTNEQFF. DNA of the CDR3: TGCGCCAGCAGCTCGGCGGGGCGGGAGTTGACCAATGAGCAGTTCTTC.